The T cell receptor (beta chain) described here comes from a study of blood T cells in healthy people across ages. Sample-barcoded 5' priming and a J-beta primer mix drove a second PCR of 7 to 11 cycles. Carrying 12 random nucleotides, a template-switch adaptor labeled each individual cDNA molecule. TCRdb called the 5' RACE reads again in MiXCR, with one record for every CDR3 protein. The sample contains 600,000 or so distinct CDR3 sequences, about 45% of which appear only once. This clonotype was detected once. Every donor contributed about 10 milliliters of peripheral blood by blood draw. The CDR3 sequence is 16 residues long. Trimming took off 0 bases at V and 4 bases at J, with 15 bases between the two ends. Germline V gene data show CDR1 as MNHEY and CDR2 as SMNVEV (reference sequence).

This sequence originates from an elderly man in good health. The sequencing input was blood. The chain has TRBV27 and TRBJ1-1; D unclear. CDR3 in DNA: TGTGCCAGCAGTTTATCCTACGGGCATCGGAGCACTGAAGCTTTCTTT. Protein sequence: CASSLSYGHRSTEAFF.